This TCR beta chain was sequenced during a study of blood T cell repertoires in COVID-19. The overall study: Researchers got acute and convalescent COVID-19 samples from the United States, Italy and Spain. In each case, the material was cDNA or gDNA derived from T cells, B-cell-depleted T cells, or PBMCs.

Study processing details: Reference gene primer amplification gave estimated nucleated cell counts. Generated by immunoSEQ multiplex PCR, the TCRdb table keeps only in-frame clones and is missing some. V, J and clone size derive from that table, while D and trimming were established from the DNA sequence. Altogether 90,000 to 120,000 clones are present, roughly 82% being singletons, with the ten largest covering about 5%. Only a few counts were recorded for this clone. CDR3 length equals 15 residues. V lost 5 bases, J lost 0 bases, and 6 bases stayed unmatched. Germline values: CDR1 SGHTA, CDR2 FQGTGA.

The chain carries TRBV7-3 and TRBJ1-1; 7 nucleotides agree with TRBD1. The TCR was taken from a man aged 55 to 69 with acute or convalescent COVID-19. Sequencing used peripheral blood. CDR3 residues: CASSPSQGMNTEAFF. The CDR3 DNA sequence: TGTGCCAGCAGCCCCTCACAGGGGATGAACACTGAAGCTTTCTTT.